A selection of T cell receptor beta chains follows, all from one sample in a study of OX40 agonist ivuxolimab in advanced cancers. Here immunoSEQ multiplex PCR was the method, and the copy in TCRdb shows in-frame clones only, minus some. The data hold fewer than 80,000 clones, with around 83% observed a single time. Material: CD4+ or CD8+ T cells sorted from blood, obtained in a trial of the OX40 agonist ivuxolimab. All receptors come from an adult with an advanced solid tumor such as melanoma, head and neck, liver or kidney cancer. Both conserved end residues are part of each CDR3. D genes are given only for firm matches. Only part of the rows carry a size: once, few, many, or a class if the clone is expanded.

DNA,CDR3,J,length,V,D,size
TGTGCCAGCAGTTTTTCGGGCTATGGCTACACCTTC,CASSFSGYGYTF,TRBJ1-2,12,TRBV28,.,.
TGTGCCAGCATCCAACGAGTTGCCACTGAAGCTTTCTTT,CASIQRVATEAFF,TRBJ1-1,13,TRBV6-6,.,.
TGCGCCAGCAGCTTCGGGCCGCTTGGGACCCAGCATTTT,CASSFGPLGTQHF,TRBJ1-5,13,TRBV4-1,.,.
TGTGCCACCAGCTCCCGGTATGAGCAGTTCTTC,CATSSRYEQFF,TRBJ2-1,11,TRBV15,.,once
TGTGCCAGCAGCTTATCTGCCCAAGAGACCCAGTACTTC,CASSLSAQETQYF,TRBJ2-5,13,TRBV7-3,.,.
TGTGCCAGCAGCGTAGGGCAGCCCACTGCCAAAAACATTCAGTACTTC,CASSVGQPTAKNIQYF,TRBJ2-4,16,TRBV9,.,.
TGTGCCAGCAGCGGATCGGGGCAGTACTTC,CASSGSGQYF,TRBJ2-7,10,TRBV5-8,.,.
TGTGCCAGCAGCTTAGGGGGCTGGGGAGCATACACCGGGGAGCTGTTTTTT,CASSLGGWGAYTGELFF,TRBJ2-2,17,TRBV7-9,.,few
TGCGCCAGCAGCCCCCAATCCGAGGTTTTGGGGGAGCAGTACTTC,CASSPQSEVLGEQYF,TRBJ2-7,15,TRBV5-1,.,once
TGTGCCAGCAGCCCGACAGGGGACTATGGCTACACCTTC,CASSPTGDYGYTF,TRBJ1-2,13,TRBV7-2,TRBD1,.
TGTGCCAGCAGGGACCCGGGCCGAGATGAGCAGTTCTTC,CASRDPGRDEQFF,TRBJ2-1,13,TRBV6-6,.,.
TGTGCCAGCAGCCCACGACCCAGCGGGGTCTACACAGATACGCAGTATTTT,CASSPRPSGVYTDTQYF,TRBJ2-3,17,TRBV7-9,TRBD2,.
TGTGCCAGCAGCTTAAGGATGAGGAGCACAGATACGCAGTATTTT,CASSLRMRSTDTQYF,TRBJ2-3,15,TRBV7-3,.,once
TGTGCCATCAGTGAGCTGGGACAGGGAGTGACTTCACCCCTCCACTTT,CAISELGQGVTSPLHF,TRBJ1-6,16,TRBV10-3,TRBD1,.
TGTGCCACCAGCAGAGATTATCGGACTAGCGGGGGGGCCGTCAATGAGCAGTTCTTC,CATSRDYRTSGGAVNEQFF,TRBJ2-1,19,TRBV15,TRBD2,.
TGCGCCAGCAGCCAAGAAAGGGGGGAAGCAACTAATGAAAAACTGTTTTTT,CASSQERGEATNEKLFF,TRBJ1-4,17,TRBV4-3,.,.
TGTGCCAGCAGTTCCTCGAGCGCCCCAGAGACCCAGTACTTC,CASSSSSAPETQYF,TRBJ2-5,14,TRBV5-4,.,.
TGTGCCAGCAGTTGGGGTCCCGGTCAGCCCCAGCATTTT,CASSWGPGQPQHF,TRBJ1-5,13,TRBV27,.,.
TGTGCCAGCAGCCAAGAGTGGGGGGCGCGAGCCCACGAGCAGTACTTC,CASSQEWGARAHEQYF,TRBJ2-7,16,TRBV4-2,.,.
TGTGCCAGCAGCTTTCGGACAGAAAAATCTGGGGCCAACGTCCTGACTTTC,CASSFRTEKSGANVLTF,TRBJ2-6,17,TRBV11-3,.,once
TGCGCCAGCAGCTCCGGACAGGGTGCATACGAGCAGTACTTC,CASSSGQGAYEQYF,TRBJ2-7,14,TRBV5-1,TRBD1,few
TGTGCCAGCCGGGGGCCTGCAAATTCACCCCTCCACTTT,CASRGPANSPLHF,TRBJ1-6,13,TRBV6-6,.,.
TGTGCCAGCAGTGGATATGAGATGAACACTGAAGCTTTCTTT,CASSGYEMNTEAFF,TRBJ1-1,14,TRBV25-1,.,.
TGTGCCAGCAGCTCTAGCGGGATAAGCTCCTACGAGCAGTACTTC,CASSSSGISSYEQYF,TRBJ2-7,15,TRBV7-9,TRBD2,.
TGTGCCAGCAGTTTTCGACAGTCTAGCACAGATACGCAGTATTTT,CASSFRQSSTDTQYF,TRBJ2-3,15,TRBV6-5,.,few
TGTGCCAGCAGCCCGGGTGCCATGGCTGAAGCTTTCTTT,CASSPGAMAEAFF,TRBJ1-1,13,TRBV4-2,.,.
TGTGCCAGCAGCTACCGACAGGGGTCCGGAGCAACTAATGAAAAACTGTTTTTT,CASSYRQGSGATNEKLFF,TRBJ1-4,18,TRBV7-9,TRBD1,.
TGTGCCAGCAGTACGGCTAGCGGGGGAATATCGAATGAGCAGTTCTTC,CASSTASGGISNEQFF,TRBJ2-1,16,TRBV2,TRBD2,.
TGCGCCAGCAGCCACCCCGGGACAGGGGGCTTCTATGGCTACACCTTC,CASSHPGTGGFYGYTF,TRBJ1-2,16,TRBV5-1,TRBD1,.